Only one count was recorded for the clone carrying this TCR beta chain. The record originates from a study of blood T cell repertoires in COVID-19. The overall study: Samples taken during acute and convalescent COVID-19 were collected in the United States, Italy and Spain.

Germline V gives CDR1 SGHTS, CDR2 YDEGEE. The CDR3 covers 15 residues. V lost 0 bases to trimming and J lost 5 bases, with 12 bases between them. Original methodology: Amplification with reference gene primers provided the estimates of nucleated cell counts. Assay used: immunoSEQ multiplex PCR; TCRdb lists only in-frame clones, some missing. The V and J calls and clone size come from that table; D and trimming were worked out from the DNA. Counted here are more than 150,000 clones, 85% to 90% occurring once; the ten biggest clones make up less than 25%. The clonotype comes from a man aged 65 to 79 with active or convalescent COVID-19. The sample comprised peripheral blood. The chain uses TRBV5-8 and TRBJ1-5; D is ambiguous. The CDR3 loop reads CASSLDPLGHQPQHF. The CDR3 coding sequence is TGTGCCAGCAGCTTGGACCCCCTTGGGCATCAGCCCCAGCATTTT.